Listed below are T cell receptor beta chains from one sample, sequenced in a study of blood T cell repertoires in COVID-19. The data were produced by immunoSEQ multiplex PCR, yet TCRdb's version contains in-frame clones alone and is incomplete. Of approximately 60,000 clones detected, under 95% appear once; the ten largest clones hold about 2.6%. Sequencing was carried out using peripheral blood. All receptors derive from a man in his 70s with active COVID-19. Both conserved end residues are part of each CDR3. The D gene is left open where the match is weak. Expanded clones get a size class; other rows say once, few or many, or leave the size out.

TRBD2	TRBV27	TRBJ2-3	-	CASRPGRAGDTQYF	TGTGCCAGCCGACCTGGGAGGGCTGGAGATACGCAGTATTTT
-	TRBV14	TRBJ2-2	-	CASSQQTVGELFF	TGTGCCAGCAGCCAACAGACAGTCGGGGAGCTGTTTTTT
TRBD1	TRBV6-2/TRBV6-3	TRBJ2-2	-	CASSAWDRGFPGELFF	TGTGCCAGCAGTGCCTGGGACAGGGGGTTCCCCGGGGAGCTGTTTTTT
-	TRBV4-3	TRBJ2-2	-	CASSPQGRGELFF	TGCGCCAGCAGCCCCCAGGGGCGGGGGGAGCTGTTTTTT
-	TRBV11-2	TRBJ1-2	-	CASSLGGETYGYTF	TGTGCCAGCAGCTTAGGGGGAGAGACCTATGGCTACACCTTC
TRBD2	TRBV3-1/TRBV3-2	TRBJ2-5	once	CASSQDNAGGETQYF	TGTGCCAGCAGCCAAGATAATGCGGGGGGAGAGACCCAGTACTTC
-	TRBV27	TRBJ1-2	-	CASSLRRNYGYTF	TGTGCCAGCAGTTTAAGGAGGAACTATGGCTACACCTTC
-	TRBV4-3	TRBJ1-4	-	CASSQEENEKLFF	TGCGCCAGCAGCCAAGAGGAGAATGAAAAACTGTTTTTT
TRBD2	TRBV7-2	TRBJ2-7	-	CASSRGGSTYEQYF	TGTGCCAGCAGCCGGGGGGGTTCCACCTACGAGCAGTACTTC
TRBD1	TRBV27	TRBJ1-2	-	CASSLAPGQGNYGYTF	TGTGCCAGCAGTTTAGCCCCGGGACAGGGTAACTATGGCTACACCTTC
TRBD2	TRBV5-4	TRBJ2-7	-	CASSLGSGGPPYEQYF	TGTGCCAGCAGCTTGGGTAGCGGGGGGCCCCCCTACGAGCAGTACTTC
-	TRBV2	TRBJ2-5	-	CASSDQGGSRETQYF	TGTGCCAGCAGTGACCAGGGTGGATCCCGGGAGACCCAGTACTTC
TRBD2	TRBV10-3	TRBJ2-3	-	CAITDSGQSTDTQYF	TGTGCCATCACCGATAGCGGGCAGAGCACAGATACGCAGTATTTT
TRBD1	TRBV19	TRBJ1-6	-	CASSPGTGIAYNSPLHF	TGTGCCAGTAGTCCCGGGACAGGGATCGCCTATAATTCACCCCTCCACTTT
TRBD1	TRBV24-1	TRBJ2-5	once	CATSDSGTGALETQYF	TGTGCCACCAGTGATTCCGGGACAGGGGCGCTTGAGACCCAGTACTTC
TRBD1	TRBV7-9	TRBJ1-1	few	CASSPTGTGGQTEAFF	TGTGCCAGCAGCCCAACCGGGACAGGGGGTCAGACTGAAGCTTTCTTT
-	TRBV29-1	TRBJ1-4	-	CSVEDLGRGNEKLFF	TGCAGCGTTGAAGATCTCGGCAGGGGAAATGAAAAACTGTTTTTT
-	TRBV7-9	TRBJ1-6	-	CAVQRVQVNSPLHF	TGTGCCGTCCAAAGGGTACAGGTCAATTCACCCCTCCACTTT
-	TRBV11-3	TRBJ2-1	-	CASSSRGYNEQFF	TGTGCCAGCAGCTCTCGAGGGTACAATGAGCAGTTCTTC
-	TRBV19	TRBJ1-4	-	CASSIGVATNEKLFF	TGTGCCAGTAGTATCGGTGTTGCAACTAATGAAAAACTGTTTTTT
TRBD1	TRBV27	TRBJ1-3	-	CASSLSGTAGNTIYF	TGTGCCAGCAGTTTATCCGGGACAGCCGGAAACACCATATATTTT
TRBD1	TRBV3-1/TRBV3-2	TRBJ1-1	-	CASSQEADRVAFF	TGTGCCAGCAGCCAAGAGGCGGACAGGGTTGCTTTCTTT
TRBD2	TRBV7-7	TRBJ2-1	-	CASSTTSGGVGEQFF	TGTGCCAGCAGCACCACTAGCGGGGGGGTCGGTGAGCAGTTCTTC
TRBD2	TRBV18	TRBJ2-3	-	CASSQTLSGGSTDTQYF	TGTGCCAGCTCTCAAACTCTTAGCGGGGGAAGCACAGATACGCAGTATTTT